The rows below give T cell receptor beta chains drawn from one sample of a study of blood T cell repertoires in COVID-19. Sequenced by immunoSEQ multiplex PCR; TCRdb stores in-frame clones only, minus some. The sample lists some 330,000 clones, more than 70% occurring once. Sequences were obtained from PBMCs or T cells enriched from blood (not recorded which). The receptor set was obtained from a man aged 35-49 years in a cohort exposed to, infected with or recovered from COVID-19 (not recorded which). Both conserved end residues are trimmed from each CDR3.

cdr3_aa j_call v_call
ASSLPGTARATEAF TRBJ1-1 TRBV5-1
ASSPPQAEAF TRBJ1-1 TRBV6-5
ASSLAGGDGYT TRBJ1-2 TRBV7-8
ASSLEQGMNTEAF TRBJ1-1 TRBV7-9
ASSFSGYNQPQH TRBJ1-5 TRBV27
ASSQRQGGTGELF TRBJ2-2 TRBV5-1
SASVNYGYT TRBJ1-2 TRBV20-1
ASSSPLNEKLF TRBJ1-4 TRBV7-9
ASSLDRGNEKLF TRBJ1-4 TRBV2
ASSQGDYRYENEQF TRBJ2-1 TRBV3-1/TRBV3-2
ASSSLYSNQPQH TRBJ1-5 TRBV7-9
ASSLVARRGLNTEAF TRBJ1-1 TRBV5-1
ATSRDLGTGLTGELF TRBJ2-2 TRBV15
ASSGVRNTEAF TRBJ1-1 TRBV2
ASRGQPSYGYT TRBJ1-2 TRBV6-5
ASSENGQGNTEAF TRBJ1-1 TRBV6-1
ASSQGDSENYEQY TRBJ2-7 TRBV4-2
ASSEVGLAGGELF TRBJ2-2 TRBV2
ASSRAGGGYNEQF TRBJ2-1 TRBV19
ASSIGLETEAF TRBJ1-1 TRBV19
ASSPAPTGMNTEAF TRBJ1-1 TRBV18
ASSQNGGNRNEQF TRBJ2-1 TRBV3-1/TRBV3-2
ASSSHRDLNYGYT TRBJ1-2 TRBV7-9
ASSVEVAGSGELF TRBJ2-2 TRBV9
ASSPGLAGALEQY TRBJ2-7 TRBV27
ASSRRAGSGELF TRBJ2-2 TRBV3-1/TRBV3-2
ASSQGQKAEKLF TRBJ1-4 TRBV4-2
ASSRDAAGLNEQF TRBJ2-1 TRBV7-9
ASSFASGMVETQY TRBJ2-5 TRBV7-9
ASSQDFRNSPLH TRBJ1-6 TRBV3-1/TRBV3-2
ASSTGATNEKLF TRBJ1-4 TRBV19
ASSKDRGGTEAF TRBJ1-1 TRBV21-1
ASSLGTGAGAF TRBJ1-1 TRBV5-1
AWSPGLAGYEQY TRBJ2-7 TRBV30
ASTSTGGPYEQY TRBJ2-7 TRBV28
ASSQEVRGDTQY TRBJ2-3 TRBV14
ASRGTRSGNTIY TRBJ1-3 TRBV9
ASRAGGSDRGYT TRBJ1-2 TRBV4-2
ASKLAENNEQF TRBJ2-1 TRBV2
ASSLGTGGLTEAF TRBJ1-1 TRBV7-6
ASSNAGESYGYT TRBJ1-2 TRBV19
ASGWGLADPGTQY TRBJ2-5 TRBV2
ASSLAPKGRQPQH TRBJ1-5 TRBV27
ATSRRDGGRATVEQF TRBJ2-1 TRBV15
ASSSRTGQTGELF TRBJ2-2 TRBV11-2
ASSFSTYGNQPQH TRBJ1-5 TRBV27
ASRLDSTNSPLH TRBJ1-6 TRBV6-5
ASSFLGAITQY TRBJ2-5 TRBV7-9
ASSVGGQSSYEQY TRBJ2-7 TRBV19
AWSRIQVEAF TRBJ1-1 TRBV30
ASSVVSSGNTIY TRBJ1-3 TRBV9
ASSQQGLAGLEQY TRBJ2-7 TRBV3-1/TRBV3-2
ASSLVAGPGNTIY TRBJ1-3 TRBV5-1
ASSLYGSNEQF TRBJ2-1 TRBV7-3
ASSPAEGGTDTQY TRBJ2-3 TRBV27
ASSIAPGVWNSPLH TRBJ1-6 TRBV19
ASSAQGNTGELF TRBJ2-2 TRBV6-4
ASSLAIGTGITEAF TRBJ1-1 TRBV7-8
ASRWTSGIYNEQF TRBJ2-1 TRBV5-6